The sequence of this T cell receptor (beta chain) was determined in a study of blood T cell repertoires in COVID-19. About the research overall: PBMCs, B-cell-depleted T cells, or T cells were the source of the cDNA or gDNA that made up the material.

Germline values: CDR1 SGDLS, CDR2 YYNGEE. The V and J ends lost 0 bases and 4 bases respectively, with 7 bases between them. The CDR3 runs 14 residues. Per the authors' pipeline: Amplified reference gene primers provided the basis for estimating nucleated cell counts. Assay: immunoSEQ multiplex PCR; the TCRdb copy retains only in-frame clones and omits some. The V and J calls and the clone size are those of that table, but D and trimming were determined from the DNA. Of approximately 230,000 clones listed, approximately 80% are singletons. There are a few counts of this clone. The sample contains more than one DNA sequence encoding this CDR3.

The sequencing sample was made of peripheral blood. This TCR was sampled from a man aged 25-40 years with active or convalescent COVID-19. The chain joins TRBV9 to TRBJ2-2; D possibly corresponds to TRBD2 (5 bases). In DNA form, the CDR3 reads TGTGCCAGCAGCGTAGGAGGAGGCACCGGGGAGCTGTTTTTT. As protein: CASSVGGGTGELFF.